The 12 T cell receptor beta chains reported below all come from one sample, sequenced in a study of cytomegalovirus exposure and HLA in healthy donors. Use of 60 Vbeta and 13 Jbeta primers characterized the PCR. The protocol was immunoSEQ multiplex PCR, while the TCRdb copy is restricted to in-frame clones and leaves out a portion. The table shows roughly 34,000 clones, with 80% to 90% occurring only once. Sequencing was performed on PBMCs. These receptors were taken from a woman aged 18-35 years in good health and CMV-seronegative.

The CDR3, as DNA: TGTGCCAGCAGTTTAACCTGGGGGCCCCTCAATGAAAAACTGTTTTTT. Residues: CASSLTWGPLNEKLFF. The V gene is TRBV28, the J gene TRBJ1-4; TRBD1 might be the D (6 bases). V lost 2 bases, J lost 5 bases, and 15 bases lay in between. The germline V gene encodes CDR1 MDHEN and CDR2 SYDVKM. This CDR3 comprises 16 residues.

Only a few counts were recorded for this clone. V usage is TRBV19 and J usage is TRBJ2-1; D possibly corresponds to TRBD2 (6 bases). Germline CDR1 reads LNHDA; CDR2 reads SQIVND (reference sequence). The ends were cut back, 5 bases at V and 6 bases at J, with 14 bases in the middle. CDR3 size: 14 residues. DNA for the CDR3: TGTGCCAGTAGTCTGAGCGGGTACTTCAATGAGCAGTTCTTC. It specifies CASSLSGYFNEQFF.

The rearrangement uses TRBV12-5 and TRBJ2-7, with 7 bases identical to TRBD1. The CDR3 is made up of 15 amino acids. CDR1 is LGHNT, CDR2 FRNRAP, per germline. J gave up 4 bases and V 5 bases, and 11 bases lay outside the gene matches. The CDR3 nucleotides read TGTGCTAGTGGTAAACTGACAGGGCTTACGTACGAGCAGTACTTC. Translating gives CASGKLTGLTYEQYF.

This sequence joins TRBV19 and TRBJ2-7; 10 positions agree with TRBD2. The CDR3 sequence is 15 residues long. V lost 3 bases and J lost 5; bases outside the gene matches: 7. In germline, CDR1 is LNHDA, CDR2 SQIVND (reference sequence). CDR3: CASSISLAGAHEQYF. The CDR3 nucleotides read TGTGCCAGTAGTATTAGCCTAGCGGGAGCCCACGAGCAGTACTTC.

The chain carries TRBV19 and TRBJ2-7; TRBD2 matches at 14 bases. This CDR3 is 16 amino acids long. Germline CDR1 LNHDA, CDR2 SQIVND (reference sequence). V lost 5 bases and J lost 6; bases outside the gene matches: 9. CDR3 loop: CASSVTGTSGSREQYF. The CDR3 nucleotides are TGTGCCAGTAGTGTCACCGGGACTAGCGGGAGTCGCGAGCAGTACTTC. Complete variable domain (other parts from reference TRBV19 and TRBJ2-7): DGGITQSPKYLFRKEGQNVTLSCEQNLNHDAMYWYRQDPGQGLRLIYYSQIVNDFQKGDIAEGYSVSREKKESFPLTVTSAQKNPTAFYLCASSVTGTSGSREQYFGPGTRLTVT.

The chain is built from TRBV28 and TRBJ2-7; 8 nucleotides line up with TRBD2. CDR1 and CDR2 from the germline V gene are MDHEN and SYDVKM. The CDR3 covers 16 residues. J gave up 3 bases and V 2 bases, and 9 bases lay outside the gene matches. The CDR3 sequence is CASSLTGGPEDYEQYF. In DNA form, the CDR3 reads TGTGCCAGCAGTTTAACGGGAGGGCCCGAGGACTACGAGCAGTACTTC.

J is TRBJ2-7 and V is TRBV9; possible D gene TRBD2, 5 bases. Trimming stripped 5 bases from V and 0 bases from J, with 12 bases between. Germline V gives CDR1 SGDLS, CDR2 YYNGEE. The CDR3 length is 14 residues. The CDR3 DNA follows: TGTGCCAGCAGTTATGAAGGGAGCTCCTACGAGCAGTACTTC. It is translated as CASSYEGSSYEQYF.

With respect to this clone: One junction end does not reproduce the germline sequence, and a read error may be involved. The chain employs TRBV28 and TRBJ1-2; 9 bases align to TRBD1. The germline gives CDR1 MDHEN, CDR2 SYDVKM. The CDR3 sequence is 14 residues long. In DNA form, the CDR3 reads TGTGCCAGCAACGTACAGGGGGCCGGTCGTGGCTACAACTTC. This encodes CASNVQGAGRGYNF.

The chain is built from TRBV7-9 and TRBJ1-3; weak D call: TRBD1 (6 bases). V shed 5 bases and J shed 1 base, with 9 bases lying between them. The CDR3 is 14 residues long. Germline V gives CDR1 SEHNR, CDR2 FQNEAQ (reference sequence). The CDR3 bases are TGTGCCAGCAGCAAAGGGACATCTGGAAACACCATATATTTT. Amino acids: CASSKGTSGNTIYF.

The chain carries TRBV25-1 and TRBJ2-7; D is possibly TRBD1 (6 bases). The germline V gene has CDR1 MGHDK and CDR2 SYGVNS. The V end lost 1 base, the J end lost 6 bases, and 16 bases lay between the germline ends. The CDR3 has 15 amino acids. The CDR3 reads CASSESTGRGLEQYF. The CDR3 nucleotides read TGTGCCAGCAGTGAATCAACAGGGAGAGGCCTCGAGCAGTACTTC.

The rearrangement joins TRBV28 to TRBJ2-7; 7 nucleotides match TRBD2. J lost 1 base, V lost 7 bases, and 13 bases had no gene match. The germline V gene has CDR1 MDHEN and CDR2 SYDVKM. This CDR3 is 16 amino acids long. Here the CDR3 DNA reads TGTGCCAGCAACGGAAACAGGCGGGACTATTCCTACGAGCAGTACTTC. This translates into CASNGNRRDYSYEQYF.

The V gene is TRBV6-5, the J gene TRBJ1-1; a possible D gene is TRBD1 (5 bases). This CDR3 has 15 residues. The germline V gene has CDR1 MNHEY and CDR2 SVGAGI. The V and J ends lost 2 bases and 11 bases respectively, with 21 bases between them. The CDR3 DNA reads TGTGCCAGCAGTTACGTAACAGGCGAGGTCTCCGGCGCTTTCTTT. This gives the protein CASSYVTGEVSGAFF.